One and the same sample provided the 7 T cell receptor beta chains below, sequenced in a study of technical replicates of blood from several donors. Only in-frame clones appear in the TCRdb table, and some are missing; sequencing was by immunoSEQ multiplex PCR. The sample includes approximately 80,000 clones, about 91% of them seen just once. Specimen: T cells isolated from PBMCs. These receptors were taken from a human donor in good health.

About this clone itself: Other nucleotide sequences from this sample produce the same CDR3. The V call is TRBV19, the J call TRBJ1-1; D not resolved. The germline V gene has CDR1 LNHDA and CDR2 SQIVND (reference sequence). V lost 3 bases and J lost 5, with 10 bases in between. This CDR3 spans 13 amino acids. Written as DNA, the CDR3 is TGTGCCAGTAGTATTGGGAGAGGGACTGAAGCTTTCTTT. Translating gives CASSIGRGTEAFF.

The chain joins TRBV11-3 to TRBJ2-1; D perhaps matches TRBD2 (6 bases). The germline CDR1 and CDR2 sequences are SGHNT and YENEEA. Deletions cut 5 bases from V and 3 bases from J, with 14 bases between. The CDR3 length is 15 residues. DNA for the CDR3: TGTGCCAGCAGCACAGCGGGTTCAGTCTACAATGAGCAGTTCTTC. This encodes CASSTAGSVYNEQFF.

CDR3 in amino acids: CASSTGYEQYF. The CDR3 DNA reads TGTGCCAGCAGTACGGGTTACGAGCAGTACTTC. The chain combines TRBV5-6 with TRBJ2-7, with unresolved D. CDR3 length: 11 residues. The V gene's germline CDR1 is SGHDT and CDR2 YYEEEE. V was shortened by 5 bases and J by 4 bases, with 7 bases between the two germline ends.

The chain links TRBV2 to TRBJ1-3; 7 bases match TRBD1. V dropped 6 bases and J dropped 2; count of bases not matched to a gene: 7. This CDR3 is 15 amino acids long. Germline loops: CDR1 SNHLY, CDR2 FYNNEI. CDR3 sequence: CASSPLDRTGNTIYF. The CDR3 DNA reads TGTGCCAGCAGCCCCCTGGACAGGACTGGAAACACCATATATTTT.

The chain has TRBV27 and TRBJ2-1; perhaps TRBD1 as D (7 bases). The germline gives CDR1 MNHEY, CDR2 SMNVEV (reference sequence). The CDR3 loop spans 17 amino acids. Trimming cost V 6 bases and J 0 bases, with 18 bases left between them. Here the CDR3 reads CASREGGIADSYNEQFF. DNA for the CDR3: TGTGCCAGCAGGGAAGGGGGCATAGCGGACTCCTACAATGAGCAGTTCTTC.

This clone was found once. This chain joins TRBV28 and TRBJ2-5, with D possibly TRBD2 on 7 matching bases. Trimming cost V 6 bases and J 5 bases, with 19 bases left between them. Germline V lookup: CDR1 MDHEN, CDR2 SYDVKM. The CDR3 is 15 amino acids. Written as DNA, the CDR3 is TGTGCCAGCAGCCCTAGGGGGGGAGGAGGGGAGACCCAGTACTTC. It encodes CASSPRGGGGETQYF.

This clone appeared a single time. J is TRBJ1-2 and V is TRBV7-3; D gene unclear. V lost 2 bases and J 4 bases, leaving 11 bases between the germline ends. Germline V gene lookup returns CDR1 SGHTA and CDR2 FQGTGA. The CDR3 contains 14 residues. CDR3 region: CASSLGQEGYGYTF. The CDR3 coding sequence is TGTGCCAGCAGCTTAGGTCAGGAGGGCTATGGCTACACCTTC.